The TCR beta chain described here comes from a study of blood T cell repertoires in COVID-19. Study context: Sources were T cells, B-cell-depleted T cells, or PBMCs; the material itself was cDNA or gDNA.

Seattle researchers signed up patients amid active infection and tracked them longitudinally. Germline assignment: CDR1 MRHNA and CDR2 SNTAGT. Trimming removed 6 bases from V and 2 bases from J, with 15 bases in between. This CDR3 contains 15 residues. This clone was seen just once. Authors' methods: Amplification from reference gene primers served as the basis for estimated nucleated cell counts. Sequenced by immunoSEQ multiplex PCR; TCRdb stores in-frame clones only, minus some. D and trimming were read from the DNA, whereas the V and J calls and clone size are those reported in that table. The top ten hold more than 5% of the sample, which has roughly 100,000 clones, around 87% seen once.

The V call is TRBV6-4, the J call TRBJ2-3, with D maybe TRBD2 (6 bases). The sample comprised peripheral blood. This receptor was identified in a woman aged 45 to 65 with COVID-19, enrolled during active disease. The CDR3: CASREGTSDTDTQYF. The CDR3, as DNA: TGTGCCAGCAGAGAGGGGACTTCCGACACAGATACGCAGTATTTT.